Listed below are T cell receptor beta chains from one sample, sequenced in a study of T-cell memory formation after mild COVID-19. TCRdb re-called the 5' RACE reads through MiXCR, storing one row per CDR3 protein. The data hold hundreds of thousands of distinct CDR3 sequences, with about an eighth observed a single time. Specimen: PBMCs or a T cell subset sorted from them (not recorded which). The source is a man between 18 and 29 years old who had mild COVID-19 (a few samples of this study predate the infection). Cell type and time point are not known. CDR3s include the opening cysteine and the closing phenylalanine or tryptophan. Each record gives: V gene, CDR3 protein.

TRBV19,CASSIEASRDTQYF
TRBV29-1,CSVGGDYEQYF
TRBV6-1,CASSPSRGHGEQFF
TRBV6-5,CASTALGGASDTQYF
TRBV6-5,CASSYSSKSETQYF
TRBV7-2,CASIRGGSSTDTQYF
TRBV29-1,CSVRDIANTGELFF
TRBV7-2,CASSPPGTLPWETQYF
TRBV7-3,CASSEDSLQAKNIQYF
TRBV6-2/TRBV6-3,CASSYEVADLYEQYF
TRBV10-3,CAISAGERVTEAFF
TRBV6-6,CASSPTGDGYTF
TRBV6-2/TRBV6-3,CASRLDRSYEQYF
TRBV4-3,CASSQNTENEKLFF
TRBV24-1,CATSDPRLRANTGELFF
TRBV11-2,CASSATGSDTGELFF
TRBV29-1,CSVSGVTGELFF
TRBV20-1,CSGPSTDTQYF
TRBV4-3,CASSQGRGTEAFF
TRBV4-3,CASSQDPGLAGAPGQFF
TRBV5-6,CSSSWGWAYNEQFF
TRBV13,CASSFRGIWETQYF
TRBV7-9,CASSSEGGKPTDTQYF
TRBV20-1,CSATRTGTKKNIQYF
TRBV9,CASSPRSGGPLSSTDTQYF
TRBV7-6,CASSPEGSGANYGYTF
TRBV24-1,CATSDPGQGINEQFF
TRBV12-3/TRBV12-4,CASSSLGGGMYEQYF
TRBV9,CASSPDPGGRGEQFF
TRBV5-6,CASSLPGVHSGNTIYF
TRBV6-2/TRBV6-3,CASQSWTGGLRETQYF
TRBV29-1,CSIGLGGGPETQYF
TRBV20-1,CSARELGLANYGYTF
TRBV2,CASPSPFEPDTQYF
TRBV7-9,CASSPGQENQPQHF
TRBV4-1,CASSQIRAADSPLHF
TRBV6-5,CASRTRRETEAFF
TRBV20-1,CSARDWGMAYEQYF
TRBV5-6,CASSLRGGSSIYNEQFF
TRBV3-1,CASSQGGGRVSTF
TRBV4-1,CASSQEFRRDEQYF
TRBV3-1,CASSLTTAAYEQYF
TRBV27,CASSGRGSTDTQYF
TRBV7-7,CASSSGLAGETQYF
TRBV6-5,CASSYSGRRVGDYGYTF
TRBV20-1,CSARDRAYQETQYF
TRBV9,CASSHRDGRELFF